This passage covers 4 T cell receptor beta chains from one sample sequenced in a study of blood T cell repertoires in COVID-19. Sequenced by immunoSEQ multiplex PCR; TCRdb stores in-frame clones only, minus some. This sample has around 200,000 clones; 86% occur once, and the top ten carry under 25%. Sequencing was carried out using peripheral blood. These receptors were taken from a man aged 70-80 years with active or convalescent COVID-19.

The V and J genes are TRBV18 and TRBJ2-2; 7 bases align to TRBD1. CDR1 and CDR2 (germline): KGHSH, LQKENI. The trim removed 5 bases at V and 6 bases at J, leaving 6 bases unmatched. This CDR3 comprises 14 residues. The CDR3 is CASSTTGTAGELFF. In DNA form, the CDR3 reads TGTGCCAGCTCAACGACAGGGACCGCCGGGGAGCTGTTTTTT.

The chain combines TRBV6-5 with TRBJ2-3; the match to TRBD1 covers 7 bases. CDR1 MNHEY and CDR2 SVGAGI come from the germline V gene. The CDR3 extends over 14 amino acids. V lost 6 bases, J lost 1 base, and 4 bases stayed unmatched. The DNA of the CDR3 is TGTGCCAGCAGGCGACAGGGCGGCACAGATACGCAGTATTTT. This translates into CASRRQGGTDTQYF.

V usage is TRBV7-9 and J usage is TRBJ1-6; possibly TRBD1 for D (6 bases). This CDR3 contains 16 residues. Trimming stripped 4 bases from V and 3 bases from J, with 13 bases between. Germline CDR1 reads SEHNR; CDR2 reads FQNEAQ (reference sequence). The CDR3 nucleotides read TGTGCCAGCAGCTCCTCGATGGACAGCTATAATTCACCCCTCCACTTT. As protein: CASSSSMDSYNSPLHF. The complete variable domain, with remaining parts taken from reference TRBV7-9 and TRBJ1-6, reads DTGVSQNPRHKITKRGQNVTFRCDPISEHNRLYWYRQTLGQGPEFLTYFQNEAQLEKSRLLSDRFSAERPKGSFSTLEIQRTEQGDSAMYLCASSSSMDSYNSPLHFGNGTRLTVT.

The chain has TRBV18 and TRBJ1-1, with a weak D call TRBD1 (6 bases). The length of the CDR3 is 16 residues. V was cut by 2 bases and J by 1 base, with 14 bases left in between. Germline V gives CDR1 KGHSH, CDR2 LQKENI. CDR3 residues: CASSPSLGDKNTEAFF. The CDR3 nucleotides read TGTGCCAGCTCACCAAGTTTAGGGGACAAGAACACTGAAGCTTTCTTT.